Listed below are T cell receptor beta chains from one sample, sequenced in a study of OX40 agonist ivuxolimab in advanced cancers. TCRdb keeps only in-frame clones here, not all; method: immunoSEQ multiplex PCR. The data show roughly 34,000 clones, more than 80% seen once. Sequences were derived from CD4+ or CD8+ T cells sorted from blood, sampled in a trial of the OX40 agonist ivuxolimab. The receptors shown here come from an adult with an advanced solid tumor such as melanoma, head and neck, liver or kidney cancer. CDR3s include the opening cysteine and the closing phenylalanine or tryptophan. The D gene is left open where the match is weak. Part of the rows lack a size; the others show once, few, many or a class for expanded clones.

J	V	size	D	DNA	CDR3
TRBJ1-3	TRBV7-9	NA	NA	TGTGCCAGCAGCTTGGAGGGTGGTCACCGGGACTCTCGATTT	CASSLEGGHRDSRF
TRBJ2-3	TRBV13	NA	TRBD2	TGTGCCAGCAGCTCTCGACTAGCGGGAGGTACAGATACGCAGTATTTT	CASSSRLAGGTDTQYF
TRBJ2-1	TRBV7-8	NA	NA	TGTGCCAGCAGCGGTGGGCCTTACAATGAGCAGTTCTTC	CASSGGPYNEQFF
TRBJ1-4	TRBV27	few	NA	TGTGCCAGCAGTTTCGTGGCAGGCAATGAAAAACTGTTTTTT	CASSFVAGNEKLFF
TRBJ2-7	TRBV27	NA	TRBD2	TGTGCCAGCAGCACCAGGACTAGCGAGATTTCATACGAGCAGTACTTC	CASSTRTSEISYEQYF
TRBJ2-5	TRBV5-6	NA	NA	TGTGCCAGCAGCTTGACGGGTGAGGGGCCCCAAGAGACCCAGTACTTC	CASSLTGEGPQETQYF
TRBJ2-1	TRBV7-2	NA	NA	TGTGCCAGCAGCTTAGAATCCCGGGAGCAGTTCTTC	CASSLESREQFF
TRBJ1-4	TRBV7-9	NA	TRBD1	TGTGCCAGCAGCCCGCTGCCGGGACAGGGACAGCGTAATGAAAAACTGTTTTTT	CASSPLPGQGQRNEKLFF
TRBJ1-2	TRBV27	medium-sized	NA	TGTGCCAGCAGTTTATCCGGGTATGGCTACACCTTC	CASSLSGYGYTF
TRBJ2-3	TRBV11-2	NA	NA	TGTGCCAGCAGCCCGCGGGACCAAACTTCCATCACAGATACGCAGTATTTT	CASSPRDQTSITDTQYF
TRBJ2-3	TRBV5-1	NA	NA	TGCGCCAGCAGCTTGGCCCCTAGCGGCACAGATACGCAGTATTTT	CASSLAPSGTDTQYF
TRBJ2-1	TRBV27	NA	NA	TGTGCCAGCAGTTTATCAAGTCGGTCCTGGGAGTTCTTC	CASSLSSRSWEFF
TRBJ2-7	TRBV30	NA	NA	TGTGCCTATCAACCCCCCCGCGACTCCTACGAGCAGTACTTC	CAYQPPRDSYEQYF
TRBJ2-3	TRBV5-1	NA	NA	TGCGCCAGCAGCTTTAGTGCAGATACGCAGTATTTT	CASSFSADTQYF
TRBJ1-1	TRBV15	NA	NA	TGTGCCACCACAGGACAGAACACTGAAGCTTTCTTT	CATTGQNTEAFF
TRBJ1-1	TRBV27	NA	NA	TGTGCCAGCAGTTTATCGATTTCAGGGGATGCTTTCTTT	CASSLSISGDAFF
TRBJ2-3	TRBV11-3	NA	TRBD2	TGTGCCAGCAGCTCGGGACTAGGCGCAGATACGCAGTATTTT	CASSSGLGADTQYF
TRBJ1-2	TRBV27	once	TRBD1	TGTGCCAGCCGGAATCGACAGGGACACTATGGCTACACCTTC	CASRNRQGHYGYTF
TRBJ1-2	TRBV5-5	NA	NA	TGTGCCAGCAGCTTGGTGGGGTCCTCCGGCGTTCGTGGCTACACCTTC	CASSLVGSSGVRGYTF
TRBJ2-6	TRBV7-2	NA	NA	TGTGCCAGCAGCTTGGGTTACTCTGGGGCCAACGTCCTGACTTTC	CASSLGYSGANVLTF
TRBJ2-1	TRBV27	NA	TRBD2	TGTGCCAGCAGTTTATCAGCGGGACGACCGAATGAGCAGTTCTTC	CASSLSAGRPNEQFF
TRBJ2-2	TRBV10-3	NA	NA	TGTGCCATCTCTCCAGGAGGCGCCGGGGAGCTGTTTTTT	CAISPGGAGELFF
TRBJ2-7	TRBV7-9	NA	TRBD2	TGTGCCGGCAGCTCCCAGCGGGGACCCCCCTACGAGCGGTACTTC	CAGSSQRGPPYERYF
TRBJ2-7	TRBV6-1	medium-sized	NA	TGTGCCAGCAGTGAAGGTCCAGGGGTTTACTACGAGCAGTACTTC	CASSEGPGVYYEQYF
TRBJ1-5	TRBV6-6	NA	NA	TGTGCCAGCAGTTCGGACCCGGCGGATCCGCCCCAGCATTTT	CASSSDPADPPQHF
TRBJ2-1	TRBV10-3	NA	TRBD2	TGTGCCATCGGCATGGGACTAGCGGGAGGGTTCAATGAGCAGTTCTTC	CAIGMGLAGGFNEQFF
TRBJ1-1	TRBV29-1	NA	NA	TGCAGCGTTGACACAGGATACACTGAAGCTTTCTTT	CSVDTGYTEAFF
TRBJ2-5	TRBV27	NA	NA	TGTGCCAGCAGTTTTTCGTTGGAAGAGACCCAGTACTTC	CASSFSLEETQYF
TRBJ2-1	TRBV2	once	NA	TGTGCCAGCAGAGTTAGCGGTAGCTCCTACAATGAGCAGTTCTTC	CASRVSGSSYNEQFF
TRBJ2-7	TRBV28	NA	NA	TGTGCCAGCAGTCCTCGGAGCCCCGCCTACGAGCAGTACTTC	CASSPRSPAYEQYF
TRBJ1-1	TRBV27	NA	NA	TGTGCCAGCAGTTTATATACAGGGAACACTGAAGCTTTCTTT	CASSLYTGNTEAFF
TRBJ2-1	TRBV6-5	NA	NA	TGTGCCAGCAGTTACTCCCGGAACAATGAGCAGTTCTTC	CASSYSRNNEQFF
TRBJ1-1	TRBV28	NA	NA	TGTGCCAGCAGTTTATTCAAGGGCACTGAAGCTTTCTTT	CASSLFKGTEAFF
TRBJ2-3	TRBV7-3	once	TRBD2	TGTGCCAGCAGCGGCGGGAGTTCGGCAGATACGCAGTATTTT	CASSGGSSADTQYF
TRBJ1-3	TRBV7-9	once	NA	TGTGCCATCTTCCAAGGAAAGAACTCTGGAAACACCATATATTTT	CAIFQGKNSGNTIYF
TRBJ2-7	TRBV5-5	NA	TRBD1	TGTGCCAGCAGCCCGGACAGGGCCCCCTACGAGCAGTACTTC	CASSPDRAPYEQYF
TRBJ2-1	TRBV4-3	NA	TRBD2	TGCGCCAGCAGCCAAGATAGCGGGGTGTACAATGAGCAGTTCTTC	CASSQDSGVYNEQFF
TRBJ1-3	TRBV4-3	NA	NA	TGCGCCAGCAGCCAAGGGACAGAGTCTGGAAACACCATATATTTT	CASSQGTESGNTIYF
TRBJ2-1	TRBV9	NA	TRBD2	TGTGCCAGCAGCGCCCCGGGACTAGCGGGCCCAACGCTCCCTAGCTCCTACAATGAGCAGTTCTTC	CASSAPGLAGPTLPSSYNEQFF
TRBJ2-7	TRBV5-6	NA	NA	TGTGCCAGCAGCCGACGCGGGCAGAGGGACGAGCAGTACTTC	CASSRRGQRDEQYF
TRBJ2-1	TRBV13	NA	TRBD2	TGTGCCAGCAGCACCCTAGCGGACAATGAGCAGTTCTTC	CASSTLADNEQFF
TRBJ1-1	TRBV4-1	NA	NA	TGCGCCAGCAGCCAAGGTCCTGTTGGCTGGAACACTGAAGCTTTCTTT	CASSQGPVGWNTEAFF
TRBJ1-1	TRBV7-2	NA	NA	TGTGCCAGCAGCTTAGTAACGGGCGCTGAAGCTTTCTTT	CASSLVTGAEAFF
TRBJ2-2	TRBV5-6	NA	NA	TGTGCCAGCAGCTTCGCCACCGGGGAGCTGTTTTTT	CASSFATGELFF
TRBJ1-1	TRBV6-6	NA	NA	TGTGCCAGCAGCCCATGGCGTGACACTGAAGCTTTCTTT	CASSPWRDTEAFF
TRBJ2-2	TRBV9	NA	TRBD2	TGTGCCAGCAGCGTAGGAAGCGGGGGGGCTGGCGGGGAGCTGTTTTTT	CASSVGSGGAGGELFF
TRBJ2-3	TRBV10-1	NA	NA	TGCGCCAGCAGTGACCACAGGGCCCTTTGGACAGATACGCAGTATTTT	CASSDHRALWTDTQYF
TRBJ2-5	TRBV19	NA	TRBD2	TGTGCCAGTAGTAGAGACGGGACTACGCGGGAGACCCAGTACTTC	CASSRDGTTRETQYF
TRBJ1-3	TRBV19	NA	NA	TGTGCCAGTAGTCCACGGACCGGAGGAAACACCATATATTTT	CASSPRTGGNTIYF